The rows below give T cell receptor beta chains drawn from one sample of a study of blood T cell repertoires in COVID-19. The assay was immunoSEQ multiplex PCR, and TCRdb's table has in-frame clones only and misses some. The data hold roughly 110,000 clones, with 85% observed a single time. The sample taken for sequencing was peripheral blood. The receptors originated from a human donor in a cohort sampled during active COVID-19. Both conserved end residues are part of each CDR3. D genes are given only for firm matches. The size field is filled for only some rows; it gives once, few, many or a size class.

clone_size	d_call	v_call	j_call	cdr3_nt	cdr3_aa
NA	TRBD1	TRBV6-6	TRBJ2-7	TGTGCCAGCAGTTACCCGGGACAGTCCTACGAGCAGTACTTC	CASSYPGQSYEQYF
NA	TRBD1	TRBV6-6	TRBJ1-5	TGTGCCAGCAGTCCCATGGGGCAGGGGGGTGGAAATCAGCCCCAGCATTTT	CASSPMGQGGGNQPQHF
NA	TRBD1	TRBV19	TRBJ2-4	TGTGCCAGTAGTGTGGGACAGGGACTAGCCAAAAACATTCAGTACTTC	CASSVGQGLAKNIQYF
many	NA	TRBV7-2	TRBJ2-7	TGTGCCAGCAGCTGGGGCCCCTACGAGCAGTACTTC	CASSWGPYEQYF
NA	TRBD1	TRBV7-2	TRBJ1-4	TGTGCCAGCAGCCTAGACAGGGGGGCGGCTAATGAAAAACTGTTTTTT	CASSLDRGAANEKLFF
NA	NA	TRBV27	TRBJ2-2	TGTGCCAGCAGTTTATCGGCCATTAACACCGGGGAGCTGTTTTTT	CASSLSAINTGELFF
NA	TRBD1	TRBV29-1	TRBJ2-7	TGCAGCGTCCTCGGGGGACAGGGGGCCGACGAGCAGTACTTC	CSVLGGQGADEQYF
NA	NA	TRBV28	TRBJ1-5	TGTGCCAGCAGTTTAACGGGGGGCCTGGGGGACATAGCTCAGCCCCAGCATTTT	CASSLTGGLGDIAQPQHF
NA	TRBD2	TRBV19	TRBJ2-1	TGTGCCAGTAGTCGTAGCGGGGGCGCCTACAATGAGCAGTTCTTC	CASSRSGGAYNEQFF
NA	TRBD1	TRBV5-1	TRBJ2-3	TGCGCCAGCAGCTACGGGACAGCGGCCACAGATACGCAGTATTTT	CASSYGTAATDTQYF
NA	TRBD2	TRBV6-1	TRBJ2-1	TGTGCCAGCAGTGAAAGGATAGCGGGGTATGTCGATGAGCAGTTCTTC	CASSERIAGYVDEQFF
NA	NA	TRBV5-1	TRBJ2-4	TGCGCCAGCAGCTACCGCCCGGCCCCAGGTCAGGCTCAGTACTTC	CASSYRPAPGQAQYF
NA	TRBD2	TRBV11-3	TRBJ2-3	TGTGCCAGCAGCTTACTAGCGGGGACAGATACGCAGTATTTT	CASSLLAGTDTQYF
NA	TRBD2	TRBV12-5	TRBJ2-7	TGTGCTAGTGGTCCCCCCGGACTAGCGGGGGCAACTTACGAGCAGTACTTC	CASGPPGLAGATYEQYF
once	NA	TRBV5-6	TRBJ2-2	TGTGCCAGCAGCTTACAGGGAGTAGGCGGGGAGCTGTTTTTT	CASSLQGVGGELFF
NA	NA	TRBV28	TRBJ1-4	TGTGCCAGCAGAAGGGGGGGATCTGCAACTAATGAAAAACTGTTTTTT	CASRRGGSATNEKLFF
NA	NA	TRBV28	TRBJ2-1	TGTGCCAGCAGTTTGCCCGGACAGTGGGGTGAGCAGTTCTTC	CASSLPGQWGEQFF
NA	NA	TRBV6-4	TRBJ1-1	TGTGCCAGCAGTCCTAAATCGGGTGCGGGTGTGACTGAAGCTTTCTTT	CASSPKSGAGVTEAFF
NA	TRBD2	TRBV5-1	TRBJ2-1	TGCGCCAGCAGCTATAGCGGGGGGACCTACAATGAGCAGTTCTTC	CASSYSGGTYNEQFF
NA	TRBD2	TRBV6-2/TRBV6-3	TRBJ2-7	TGTGCCAGCAGTTACCTAGCGGGTAAACTTTACGAGCAGTACTTC	CASSYLAGKLYEQYF
NA	NA	TRBV6-2/TRBV6-3	TRBJ1-1	TGTGCCAGCAGCCACCCCAGTGAAGCTTTCTTT	CASSHPSEAFF
NA	TRBD1	TRBV11-2	TRBJ2-7	TGTGCCAGCAGAGCTTGGGACAGTTACCGCTACGAGCAGTACTTC	CASRAWDSYRYEQYF
NA	NA	TRBV19	TRBJ1-5	TGTGCCAGTAGTATCGAGGCGGGAGGACAGCCCCAGCATTTT	CASSIEAGGQPQHF
NA	TRBD2	TRBV9	TRBJ2-3	TGTGCCAGCAGCGTAGGGCTAGCGGGCACAGATACGCAGTATTTT	CASSVGLAGTDTQYF
NA	NA	TRBV19	TRBJ2-1	TGTGCCAGTAGGGACTACGGCGCCTACAATGAGCAGTTCTTC	CASRDYGAYNEQFF
NA	TRBD1	TRBV6-1	TRBJ1-3	TGTGCCAGCAGGGAAGGACAGGGGAGTGGAAACACCATATATTTT	CASREGQGSGNTIYF
NA	TRBD1	TRBV28	TRBJ2-3	TGTGCCAGCAGTTTACGGACAGGGAGAGGGACAGATACGCAGTATTTT	CASSLRTGRGTDTQYF
NA	NA	TRBV7-9	TRBJ1-3	TGTGCCAGCAGCTTAGGGGACAAGAACACCATATATTTT	CASSLGDKNTIYF
NA	NA	TRBV6-2/TRBV6-3	TRBJ1-5	TGTGCCAGCAGTCTTTTTAGTGGGGCAGGATTCAATCAGCCCCAGCATTTT	CASSLFSGAGFNQPQHF
NA	NA	TRBV6-6	TRBJ1-5	TGTGCCAGCAGTTACGGTGGGCAGGGTGTAGCTCAGCCCCAGCATTTT	CASSYGGQGVAQPQHF
NA	TRBD2	TRBV28	TRBJ2-7	TGTGCCAGCACCATAAGGTGGCGGGGGGGCTCCGAGCAGTACTTC	CASTIRWRGGSEQYF
once	NA	TRBV18	TRBJ1-6	TGTGCCAGCTCACGGAACAGGGCTGTGGATTCACCCCTCCACTTT	CASSRNRAVDSPLHF